The 2 T cell receptor beta chains reported below all come from one sample, sequenced in a study of naive and memory T cell subsets. The beta constant-region primer was an equimolar mix of two oligonucleotides covering TRBC1 and TRBC2. TCRdb redid the calling of the UMI-ligation and nested PCR reads with MiXCR, one entry per CDR3 protein. The data show about 90,000 distinct CDR3 sequences, about 7% seen once. Sequenced: central memory CD4+ T cells from blood. Source of these receptors: a human donor in good health.

In its sample, this clonotype was seen many times. The chain couples TRBV14 to TRBJ1-2, with D unresolved. Trimming took 4 bases from V and 4 from J, leaving 7 bases between them. The CDR3 contains 12 residues. CDR1 and CDR2 (germline): SGHDN, FVKESK. CDR3 loop: CASSPGSYGYTF. In nucleotides, the CDR3 is TGTGCCAGCAGCCCGGGGAGCTATGGCTACACCTTC.

The rearrangement uses TRBV6-4 and TRBJ2-3, with 8 bases identical to TRBD1. From germline, CDR1 is MRHNA and CDR2 SNTAGT. The CDR3 contains 12 residues. Trimming cost V 2 bases and J 10 bases; bases outside gene matches: 2. The CDR3 loop reads CASSDRQGSQYF. For the CDR3, the DNA is TGTGCCAGCAGTGACAGACAGGGGTCGCAGTATTTT.